Each of the 31 T cell receptor beta chains below was sequenced from the same sample in a study of blood T cell repertoires in COVID-19. The method was immunoSEQ multiplex PCR; TCRdb's version includes in-frame clones alone and lacks a portion of them. The sample holds about 11,000 clones, approximately 88% seen once. Input material: peripheral blood. The source is a human donor in a cohort sampled during active COVID-19.

This sequence joins TRBV11-3 and TRBJ2-1; 9 bases fit TRBD2. CDR3 length: 18 residues. Trimming took 5 bases from V and 7 from J; bases not matched to a gene: 18. Germline loops: CDR1 SGHNT, CDR2 YENEEA. The CDR3 spells CASSGGKVREGLRNEQFF. The DNA for the CDR3 is TGTGCCAGCAGCGGGGGTAAGGTGCGGGAGGGCCTTCGGAATGAGCAGTTCTTC.

V is TRBV27 and J is TRBJ2-1, with 10 bases matching TRBD1. This CDR3 is 15 amino acids long. Germline V gene data show CDR1 as MNHEY and CDR2 as SMNVEV (reference sequence). With V trimmed by 3 bases and J by 12 bases, 11 bases remained unmatched. CDR3 nucleotide sequence: TGTGCCAGCAGTTTGACCGGGACAGGGGAGACGGGGCAGTTCTTC. This encodes CASSLTGTGETGQFF.

V usage is TRBV12-5 and J usage is TRBJ1-3; D not resolved. Germline loops: CDR1 LGHNT, CDR2 FRNRAP. The CDR3 is 13 amino acids. V was shortened by 10 bases and J by 2 bases, with 12 bases between the two germline ends. The CDR3, as DNA: TGTGCTACCGGAGTTGCGGCTGGAAACACCATATATTTT. Protein sequence: CATGVAAGNTIYF.

The chain has TRBV5-1 and TRBJ2-6, with 8 positions matching TRBD1. Germline CDR1 is SGHRS and CDR2 is YFSETQ. The CDR3 has 16 amino acids. After removal of 4 bases from V and 4 bases from J, the junction contained 7 bases not matched to a gene. CDR3 in amino acids: CASSAGQGTGANVLTF. For the CDR3, the DNA is TGCGCCAGCAGCGCTGGACAGGGAACCGGGGCCAACGTCCTGACTTTC.

This clone is labeled as large (0.1 to 1%). This sequence joins TRBV18 and TRBJ1-1; D perhaps matches TRBD1 (6 bases). This CDR3 has 13 amino acids. The germline V and J ends were trimmed by 6 bases and 7 bases, with 15 bases remaining between them. The V gene's germline CDR1 is KGHSH and CDR2 LQKENI. The CDR3 bases are TGTGCCAGCTCCCGACTTCAGGACAGTGAAGCTTTCTTT. It encodes CASSRLQDSEAFF.

This clone appeared a few times. The rearrangement joins TRBV5-6 to TRBJ1-3; D remains unclear. This CDR3 is 15 amino acids long. V was pared by 3 bases and J by 3 bases, with 13 bases between. The germline CDR1 and CDR2 sequences are SGHDT and YYEEEE. The CDR3 DNA is TGTGCCAGCAGCTCCTTCGGGAATGATGGAAACACCATATATTTT. Its translation is CASSSFGNDGNTIYF.

This chain joins TRBV5-6 and TRBJ2-3, with 8 bases identical to TRBD2. V was clipped by 0 bases and J by 6 bases; unmatched bases: 6. CDR1 and CDR2 (germline): SGHDT, YYEEEE. The CDR3 length is 15 residues. In nucleotides, the CDR3 is TGTGCCAGCAGCTTGGTAATAGCGGGATCCGATACGCAGTATTTT. It is translated as CASSLVIAGSDTQYF.

CDR3: CASSHRQVLSYEQYF. CDR3 in DNA: TGTGCCAGCAGCCATAGACAGGTACTATCCTACGAGCAGTACTTC. The V call is TRBV11-2, the J call TRBJ2-7; a weak D match, TRBD1 (6 bases). Germline V gene sequence: CDR1 SGHAT, CDR2 FQNNGV. V dropped 5 bases and J dropped 1 base, with 15 bases sitting between them. The CDR3 has 15 amino acids.

This clone has more than one count but fewer than ten. The DNA of the CDR3 is TGTGCCAGCAGCGAATGGAGCCGAGGGGGCCAAGAGACCCAGTACTTC. The encoded protein is CASSEWSRGGQETQYF. The genes are TRBV7-2 and TRBJ2-5, with a possible D match to TRBD1 (6 bases). Trimming left V 5 bases short and J 1 base short, with 17 bases between. Germline loops: CDR1 SGHTA, CDR2 FQGNSA. This CDR3 has 16 amino acids.

The chain combines TRBV29-1 with TRBJ2-1, with D possibly matching TRBD1 (6 bases). The CDR3 extends over 14 amino acids. The V and J ends lost 5 bases and 6 bases respectively, with 17 bases between them. Germline V gene lookup returns CDR1 SQVTM and CDR2 ANQGSEA. Here the CDR3 DNA reads TGCAGCGTTACCGGGACATTCTCACGCAATGAGCAGTTCTTC. This sequence encodes CSVTGTFSRNEQFF.

The chain recombines TRBV11-3 with TRBJ2-1, with D possibly TRBD2 on 7 matching bases. V was clipped by 5 bases and J by 4 bases, with 18 bases between them. This CDR3 has 16 residues. Per germline, CDR1 SGHNT and CDR2 YENEEA. The CDR3 DNA sequence: TGTGCCAGCAGCCGATCGGGGGCTAGCGGTTACAATGAGCAGTTCTTC. Its translation is CASSRSGASGYNEQFF.

The rearrangement joins TRBV28 to TRBJ2-3; the D is unclear. V lost 10 bases, J lost 1 base, and 15 bases lay in between. CDR3 size: 14 residues. Germline loops: CDR1 MDHEN, CDR2 SYDVKM. The CDR3 sequence is CATRVEIGTDTQYF. The DNA of the CDR3 is TGTGCCACCCGAGTCGAGATCGGCACAGATACGCAGTATTTT.

In DNA form, the CDR3 reads TGTGCCAGCTCCTGGGACAGGGGGCCCGAGCAGTACTTC. This sequence encodes CASSWDRGPEQYF. The rearrangement uses TRBV18 and TRBJ2-7; 12 nucleotides line up with TRBD1. The CDR3 has 13 residues. V shed 6 bases, J shed 6 bases, and the junction held 3 bases outside the gene matches. Germline V gene lookup returns CDR1 KGHSH and CDR2 LQKENI.

V is TRBV4-1 and J is TRBJ2-1; 9 bases align to TRBD2. CDR1 is MGHRA and CDR2 is YSYEKL in the germline V gene. There are 16 residues in the CDR3. V was clipped by 2 bases and J by 2 bases; unmatched bases: 4. The CDR3, as DNA: TGCGCCAGCAGCCAATTGGTAGCGGGGGCCTACAATGAGCAGTTCTTC. Protein sequence: CASSQLVAGAYNEQFF.

The chain recombines TRBV27 with TRBJ2-1, with 9 bases matching TRBD2. Losses at the gene ends were 4 bases for V and 8 bases for J; bases not matched to a gene: 3. Germline CDR1 is MNHEY and CDR2 is SMNVEV (reference sequence). There are 13 residues in the CDR3. The chain's CDR3 is CASSWTSEDEQFF. The DNA of the CDR3 is TGTGCCAGCAGTTGGACTAGCGAGGATGAGCAGTTCTTC.

The chain carries TRBV2 and TRBJ2-3, with 8 bases aligning to TRBD1. Germline CDR1 reads SNHLY; CDR2 reads FYNNEI. V gave up 6 bases and J gave up 5 bases; unmatched junction bases: 10. The CDR3 is made up of 15 amino acids. The CDR3 nucleotides read TGTGCCAGCAGGAGGCAGGGGGCACATGAAGATACGCAGTATTTT. As protein: CASRRQGAHEDTQYF.

The DNA of the CDR3 is TGTGCCAGCAGCCCACACGGACTAGCGGGAGGGGCAGAGACCCAGTACTTC. Translating gives CASSPHGLAGGAETQYF. The V and J genes are TRBV7-9 and TRBJ2-5, with 15 bases identical to TRBD2. The CDR3 loop spans 17 amino acids. Germline V gene sequence: CDR1 SEHNR, CDR2 FQNEAQ (reference sequence). With V trimmed by 5 bases and J by 4 bases, 8 bases remained unmatched.

The chain is built from TRBV28 and TRBJ2-7; the D gene is possibly TRBD1 (7 bases). Trimming left V 4 bases short and J 8 bases short, with 21 bases between. This CDR3 has 15 amino acids. The germline gives CDR1 MDHEN, CDR2 SYDVKM. The CDR3 nucleotides are TGTGCCAGCAGTTACAATTCGGGGGTAGGGGGCCAGCAGTACTTC. Translated: CASSYNSGVGGQQYF.

The gene calls are TRBV28 and TRBJ2-7; 9 bases map to TRBD2. The CDR3 has 15 residues. Germline CDR1 is MDHEN and CDR2 is SYDVKM. V shed 1 base and J 3 bases; nucleotides not matched to a gene: 4. CDR3 in DNA: TGTGCCAGCAGTTTATCACTAGCGGGCAACTACGAGCAGTACTTC. Its translation is CASSLSLAGNYEQYF. The full variable domain, in which reference TRBV28 and TRBJ2-7 provide the parts outside the CDR3, is DVKVTQSSRYLVKRTGEKVFLECVQDMDHENMFWYRQDPGLGLRLIYFSYDVKMKEKGDIPEGYSVSREKKERFSLILESASTNQTSMYLCASSLSLAGNYEQYFGPGTRLTVT.

The chain links TRBV19 to TRBJ2-3; TRBD2 matches 11 bases. The germline V gene encodes CDR1 LNHDA and CDR2 SQIVND (reference sequence). V shed 3 bases, J shed 6 bases, and the junction held 5 bases outside the gene matches. The CDR3 spans 15 residues. For the CDR3, the DNA is TGTGCCAGTAGTATGGGGACTAGCGGAGGGGATACGCAGTATTTT. It encodes CASSMGTSGGDTQYF.

The V gene is TRBV5-1, the J gene TRBJ2-1, with 7 bases identical to TRBD2. The CDR3 consists of 16 residues. The germline V gene has CDR1 SGHRS and CDR2 YFSETQ. Trimming removed 0 bases from V and 4 bases from J; junction bases left unmatched: 7. The CDR3, as DNA: TGCGCCAGCAGCTTGGCCGGCGGGAGTGGGTACAATGAGCAGTTCTTC. It encodes CASSLAGGSGYNEQFF.

The CDR3 DNA reads as TGTGCCAGCAGCGCCCTAGGGGGCCGGGAGCAGTACTTC. It yields the protein CASSALGGREQYF. The V gene is TRBV6-2 or TRBV6-3, the J gene TRBJ2-7, with 7 bases identical to TRBD1. The V gene end was trimmed by 6 bases and the J gene end by 7 bases; junction bases not matched to a gene: 9. This CDR3 is 13 amino acids long. Per the germline V gene, CDR1 is MNHEY and CDR2 is SVGEGT.

The CDR3 loop is CASSQEQQGGETQYF. CDR3 coding DNA: TGTGCCAGCAGCCAAGAACAACAGGGTGGGGAGACCCAGTACTTC. V usage is TRBV4-2 and J usage is TRBJ2-5, with D possibly TRBD1 on 6 matching bases. CDR1 and CDR2 from the germline V gene are LGHNA and YNFKEQ. V was cut by 0 bases and J by 5 bases, with 13 bases left in between. This CDR3 contains 15 residues.

The chain employs TRBV4-1 and TRBJ1-1; a possible D gene is TRBD1 (5 bases). The V gene's germline CDR1 is MGHRA and CDR2 YSYEKL. The V gene lost 3 bases and the J gene lost 6 bases, with 17 bases spanning the gap. The CDR3 is 15 amino acids. CDR3 in DNA: TGCGCCAGCAGCCAGGCCGGGGGGAGGCGGGCTGAAGCTTTCTTT. This gives the protein CASSQAGGRRAEAFF.

This rearrangement joins TRBV7-8 to TRBJ1-1; TRBD1 aligns across 8 bases. The CDR3 extends over 13 amino acids. Losses at the gene ends were 6 bases for V and 7 bases for J; bases not matched to a gene: 7. CDR1 is SGHVS and CDR2 is FQNEAQ in the germline V gene. CDR3: CASSAGQVLEAFF. For the CDR3, the DNA is TGTGCCAGCAGTGCGGGACAGGTGCTTGAAGCTTTCTTT.

The genes are TRBV28 and TRBJ2-6, with TRBD1 matching over 10 bases. After removal of 7 bases from V and 1 base from J, the junction contained 7 bases not matched to a gene. Germline CDR1 is MDHEN and CDR2 is SYDVKM. The length of the CDR3 is 17 residues. The CDR3 DNA follows: TGTGCCAGCAACGACAGGGGGCTCATTTCTGGGGCCAACGTCCTGACTTTC. The encoded protein is CASNDRGLISGANVLTF. The variable domain in full, with the rest retrieved from reference TRBV28 and TRBJ2-6, is DVKVTQSSRYLVKRTGEKVFLECVQDMDHENMFWYRQDPGLGLRLIYFSYDVKMKEKGDIPEGYSVSREKKERFSLILESASTNQTSMYLCASNDRGLISGANVLTFGAGSRLTVL.

The chain employs TRBV7-9 and TRBJ1-2; perhaps TRBD1 as D (6 bases). Germline V gene lookup returns CDR1 SEHNR and CDR2 FQNEAQ (reference sequence). The CDR3 is made up of 17 amino acids. Trimming took 1 base from V and 2 from J, leaving 17 bases between them. The CDR3: CASSLGRLRDTNYGYTF. The CDR3 nucleotides read TGTGCCAGCAGCTTAGGGCGCCTGAGGGACACCAACTATGGCTACACCTTC. The complete variable domain, with remaining parts taken from reference TRBV7-9 and TRBJ1-2, reads DTGVSQNPRHKITKRGQNVTFRCDPISEHNRLYWYRQTLGQGPEFLTYFQNEAQLEKSRLLSDRFSAERPKGSFSTLEIQRTEQGDSAMYLCASSLGRLRDTNYGYTFGSGTRLTVV.

CDR3: CASSRGWTGGSSYNEQFF. In DNA form, the CDR3 reads TGCGCCAGCAGCCGCGGATGGACGGGAGGGAGCTCCTACAATGAGCAGTTCTTC. V and J are TRBV5-1 and TRBJ2-1; TRBD2 agrees at 8 bases. This CDR3 is 18 amino acids long. J was trimmed by 0 bases and V by 4 bases; bases with no gene match: 12. Germline CDR1 SGHRS, CDR2 YFSETQ. The whole variable domain, filled in from reference TRBV5-1 and TRBJ2-1, reads KAGVTQTPRYLIKTRGQQVTLSCSPISGHRSVSWYQQTPGQGLQFLFEYFSETQRNKGNFPGRFSGRQFSNSRSEMNVSTLELGDSALYLCASSRGWTGGSSYNEQFFGPGTRLTVL.

The V call is TRBV28, the J call TRBJ2-5; TRBD2 might be the D (7 bases). V was clipped by 3 bases and J by 5 bases, with 16 bases between them. The CDR3 extends over 15 amino acids. Germline-derived CDR1 and CDR2 are MDHEN and SYDVKM. CDR3: CASSFGGGVRETQYF. The CDR3 DNA is TGTGCCAGCAGTTTTGGGGGGGGCGTGAGGGAGACCCAGTACTTC. The whole variable domain, filled in from reference TRBV28 and TRBJ2-5, reads DVKVTQSSRYLVKRTGEKVFLECVQDMDHENMFWYRQDPGLGLRLIYFSYDVKMKEKGDIPEGYSVSREKKERFSLILESASTNQTSMYLCASSFGGGVRETQYFGPGTRLLVL.

The genes are TRBV5-8 and TRBJ2-2; tentatively, D is TRBD2 (6 bases). Trimming took off 3 bases at V and 3 bases at J, with 18 bases between the two ends. CDR3 length equals 17 residues. Germline V gene data show CDR1 as SGHTS and CDR2 as YDEGEE. The CDR3: CASSWRRGTRDTGELFF. CDR3 DNA: TGTGCCAGCAGCTGGAGACGGGGGACTCGGGACACCGGGGAGCTGTTTTTT.

This chain's CDR3 is CASGLAGLETGELFF. The CDR3 DNA is TGTGCCAGTGGACTAGCGGGACTGGAAACCGGGGAGCTGTTTTTT. The chain couples TRBV19 to TRBJ2-2, with 12 bases aligning to TRBD2. V was pared by 8 bases and J by 5 bases, with 6 bases of the junction left unmatched. Germline lookup yields CDR1 LNHDA and CDR2 SQIVND (reference sequence). The CDR3 has 15 amino acids.